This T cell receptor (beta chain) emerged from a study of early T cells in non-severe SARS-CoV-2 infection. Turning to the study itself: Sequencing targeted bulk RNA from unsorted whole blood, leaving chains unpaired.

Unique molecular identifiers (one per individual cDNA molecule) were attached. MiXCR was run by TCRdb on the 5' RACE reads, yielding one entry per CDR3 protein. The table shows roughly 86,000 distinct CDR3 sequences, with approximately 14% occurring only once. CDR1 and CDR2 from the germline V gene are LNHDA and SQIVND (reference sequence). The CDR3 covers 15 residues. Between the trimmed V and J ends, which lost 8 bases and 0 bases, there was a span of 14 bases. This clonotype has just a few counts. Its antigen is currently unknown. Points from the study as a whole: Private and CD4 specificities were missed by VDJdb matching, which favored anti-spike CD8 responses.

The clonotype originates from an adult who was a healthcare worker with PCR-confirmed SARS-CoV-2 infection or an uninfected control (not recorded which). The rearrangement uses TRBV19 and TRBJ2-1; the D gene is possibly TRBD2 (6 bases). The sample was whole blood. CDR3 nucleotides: TGTGCCAGTGGGGGGACGGGAAGCTCCTACAATGAGCAGTTCTTC. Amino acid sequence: CASGGTGSSYNEQFF. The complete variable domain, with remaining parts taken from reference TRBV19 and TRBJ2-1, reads DGGITQSPKYLFRKEGQNVTLSCEQNLNHDAMYWYRQDPGQGLRLIYYSQIVNDFQKGDIAEGYSVSREKKESFPLTVTSAQKNPTAFYLCASGGTGSSYNEQFFGPGTRLTVL.